Below, one T cell receptor beta chain is given with its context. The germline V gene encodes CDR1 SGDLS and CDR2 YYNGEE. The CDR3 sequence is 14 residues long. V was trimmed by 4 bases and J by 0 bases, leaving 9 bases between them. This sample is part of a study of blood T cell repertoires in COVID-19. Study details: The study drew acute and convalescent COVID-19 samples from the United States, Italy and Spain. PBMCs, B-cell-depleted T cells, or T cells provided the cDNA or gDNA that made up the material.

Source study methods: Estimates of nucleated cell counts were drawn from the amplification of reference gene primers. TCRdb's copy holds only in-frame clones and misses some; the assay was immunoSEQ multiplex PCR. V, J and clone size are taken as reported in that table, and D and trimming were inferred from the DNA itself. The sample shows about 61,000 clones, around 86% of them seen only once. The chain combines TRBV9 with TRBJ2-3, with a possible D match to TRBD1 (5 bases). The clonotype comes from a human donor in a cohort sampled during active COVID-19. The specimen sequenced was peripheral blood. CDR3 region: CASSQAGSTDTQYF. The DNA for the CDR3 is TGTGCCAGCAGCCAGGCAGGGAGCACAGATACGCAGTATTTT.